One sample yielded the 5 T cell receptor beta chains listed below, sequenced in a study of human T cells and chemical hapten exposure. The time point here: patch test 1, 2 weeks after DPC sensitization. Treatment noted: therapeutic diphenylcyclopropenone sensitization with weekly scalp DPC. MiXCR, applied by TCRdb to the RACE reads, yields one record per CDR3 protein. This table has approximately 79,000 distinct CDR3 sequences, 9% to 12% appearing once. The material sequenced was whole blood, taken in connection with sensitization to the hapten diphenylcyclopropenone (DPC). Receptors were obtained from a woman in her 50s with alopecia areata. Some clones in this sample may be carry-over from other donors' samples.

This chain joins TRBV12-3 or TRBV12-4 and TRBJ2-7; a weak D match, TRBD2 (6 bases). CDR3 length equals 14 residues. V lost 3 bases to trimming and J lost 7 bases, with 16 bases between them. CDR3 bases: TGTGCCAGCAGTTTGAGGGGACTGGCCCCAGAGCAGTACTTC. Its protein product is CASSLRGLAPEQYF.

This clonotype was observed a few times. The chain couples TRBV11-2 to TRBJ2-5, with 10 bases fitting TRBD2. The CDR3 contains 15 residues. Trimming at V came to 3 bases and at J to 1 base, leaving 2 bases not matched to a gene. CDR1 and CDR2 (germline): SGHAT, FQNNGV. The CDR3 loop is CASSFGTSAQETQYF. As DNA, the CDR3 is TGTGCCAGCAGCTTCGGGACTAGCGCCCAAGAGACCCAGTACTTC.

The chain combines TRBV5-1 with TRBJ2-5; 7 positions agree with TRBD2. The length of the CDR3 is 14 residues. In germline, CDR1 is SGHRS, CDR2 YFSETQ. The trim removed 6 bases at V and 0 bases at J, leaving 5 bases unmatched. The CDR3 loop reads CASTPGTNQETQYF. CDR3 DNA sequence: TGCGCCAGCACCCCCGGGACTAACCAAGAGACCCAGTACTTC.

The rearrangement links TRBV5-4 to TRBJ2-3, with TRBD2 matching 12 bases. V lost 5 bases to trimming and J lost 3 bases; unmatched junction nucleotides: 10. The germline V gene has CDR1 SGHNT and CDR2 YYREEE (reference sequence). The CDR3 totals 17 residues. The CDR3 bases are TGTGCCAGCAGGGCTGCGACTAGCGGGAGTTCTACAGATACGCAGTATTTT. Amino acid sequence: CASRAATSGSSTDTQYF.

This chain uses TRBV29-1 with TRBJ1-2, with 11 nucleotides matching TRBD1. The CDR3 is 15 amino acids. CDR1 is SQVTM and CDR2 is ANQGSEA in the germline V gene. With V trimmed by 1 base and J by 5 bases, 6 bases remained unmatched. The CDR3 DNA reads as TGCAGCGTTGAAGTCGGGACAGGGGGAGTTTATGGCTACACCTTC. Its translation: CSVEVGTGGVYGYTF.